These 29 T cell receptor beta chains came from one sample sequenced in a study of T-cell reconstitution after alpha-beta-depleted transplantation in children. It was with unique molecular identifiers that the TCRbeta library was prepared. MiXCR was run by TCRdb on the PCR reads, yielding one entry per CDR3 protein. The sample shows around 360,000 distinct CDR3 sequences, around 10% of them seen only once. The sample in question was PBMCs from the stem cell graft donor, obtained from the stem cell graft. Receptor source: a human donor who donated a stem cell graft to a child with acute lymphoblastic leukemia.

This clonotype was counted at least ten times. V is TRBV7-8 and J is TRBJ2-5; D gene ambiguous. The germline CDR1 and CDR2 sequences are SGHVS and FQNEAQ. The ends were cut back, 6 bases at V and 4 bases at J, with 9 bases in the middle. The CDR3 consists of 12 residues. CDR3 residues: CASRVGRETQYF. In DNA, the CDR3 is TGTGCCAGCAGGGTCGGGCGAGAGACCCAGTACTTC.

The gene calls are TRBV29-1 and TRBJ2-5; the D gene is possibly TRBD1 (6 bases). This CDR3 has 15 amino acids. Germline assignment: CDR1 SQVTM and CDR2 ANQGSEA. The ends were cut back, 4 bases at V and 4 bases at J, with 19 bases in the middle. CDR3: CSVVGRQGSRETQYF. The CDR3 bases are TGCAGCGTTGTTGGGCGGCAGGGGTCTAGAGAGACCCAGTACTTC.

The sample holds one count of this clonotype. V usage is TRBV19 and J usage is TRBJ2-2, with D tentatively TRBD1 (6 bases). The ends were cut back, 3 bases at V and 0 bases at J, with 11 bases in the middle. CDR3 length: 16 amino acids. CDR1 LNHDA and CDR2 SQIVND come from the germline V gene (reference sequence). In DNA, the CDR3 is TGTGCCAGTAGTATGGTGCGACAGGCGAACACCGGGGAGCTGTTTTTT. It specifies CASSMVRQANTGELFF.

This clonotype has just a few counts. This chain joins TRBV24-1 and TRBJ2-3, with TRBD1 as a possible D gene (6 bases). V was trimmed by 0 bases and J by 4 bases, leaving 7 bases between them. The CDR3 covers 14 residues. Germline lookup yields CDR1 KGHDR and CDR2 SFDVKD. The CDR3 bases are TGTGCCACCAGTGATTTGCAGGGGCCAGATACGCAGTATTTT. Protein: CATSDLQGPDTQYF.

The V gene is TRBV30, the J gene TRBJ1-1; the D is unclear. This CDR3 is 11 amino acids long. The V and J ends lost 7 bases and 4 bases respectively, with 10 bases between them. Germline V gene data show CDR1 as GTSNPN and CDR2 as SVGIG (reference sequence). This CDR3 is CALGGLTEAFF. The CDR3 DNA follows: TGTGCCTTGGGAGGGCTCACTGAAGCTTTCTTT.

This clonotype was counted only a few times. The V gene is TRBV29-1, the J gene TRBJ2-1; weak D call: TRBD2 (5 bases). Per the germline V gene, CDR1 is SQVTM and CDR2 is ANQGSEA. The ends were cut back, 6 bases at V and 8 bases at J, with 29 bases in the middle. This CDR3 is 17 amino acids long. The CDR3 coding sequence is TGCAGCGTCCCACGGAGCCCTCTCAATACCATCGGGGATGAGCAGTTCTTC. Its translation: CSVPRSPLNTIGDEQFF.

Many counts were recorded for this clonotype. V is TRBV29-1 and J is TRBJ2-1; 11 bases agree with TRBD1. Germline values: CDR1 SQVTM, CDR2 ANQGSEA. Unmatched junction bases numbered 6, after V lost 3 bases and J lost 5 bases. The CDR3 is 15 residues long. The CDR3 spells CSVESWDRGNNEQFF. The CDR3 region has the DNA TGCAGCGTTGAGTCTTGGGACAGGGGGAACAATGAGCAGTTCTTC.

This clonotype was seen only a few times. The genes are TRBV5-1 and TRBJ1-6, with TRBD1 as a possible D gene (5 bases). Trimming took 4 bases from V and 7 from J, leaving 9 bases between them. In germline, CDR1 is SGHRS, CDR2 YFSETQ. This CDR3 spans 13 amino acids. The CDR3 sequence: CASSMGPNSPLHF. The CDR3 DNA reads as TGCGCCAGCAGCATGGGACCAAATTCACCCCTCCACTTT.

This clonotype showed up many times. V usage is TRBV3-1 and J usage is TRBJ2-1; 9 bases are shared with TRBD1. The CDR3 is made up of 18 amino acids. V shed 2 bases, J shed 3 bases, and the junction held 11 bases outside the gene matches. Germline V gene sequence: CDR1 LGHDT, CDR2 YNNKEL (reference sequence). CDR3 amino acids: CASSQRPTGTGNYNEQFF. DNA of the CDR3: TGTGCCAGCAGCCAAAGGCCAACCGGGACAGGGAACTACAATGAGCAGTTCTTC.

This clonotype was picked up a small number of times. The V call is TRBV7-9, the J call TRBJ2-1; 7 bases align to TRBD1. The J segment lost 6 bases and the V segment lost 5 bases, leaving 13 bases of the junction unmatched. CDR1 is SEHNR and CDR2 is FQNEAQ in the germline V gene (reference sequence). The CDR3 loop spans 16 amino acids. CDR3 in DNA: TGTGCCAGCAGCGACGCAGGGGGACCTACGGCCAATGAGCAGTTCTTC. Translation: CASSDAGGPTANEQFF.

This clonotype was picked up a small number of times. This chain uses TRBV5-1 with TRBJ2-5; perhaps TRBD2 as D (6 bases). The CDR3 covers 14 residues. Trimming left V 1 base short and J 4 bases short, with 11 bases between. Germline V gene sequence: CDR1 SGHRS, CDR2 YFSETQ. For the CDR3, the DNA is TGCGCCAGCAGCTTGCGGCGGGAAACAGAGACCCAGTACTTC. This translates into CASSLRRETETQYF.

This clonotype was observed a handful of times. V and J are TRBV4-2 and TRBJ2-3, with D maybe TRBD1 (6 bases). V lost 0 bases, J lost 4 bases, and 14 bases lay in between. Germline loops: CDR1 LGHNA, CDR2 YNFKEQ. The CDR3 covers 16 residues. The CDR3 here is CASSQDRGRGSDTQYF. The CDR3 DNA reads as TGTGCCAGCAGCCAAGATCGGGGCAGGGGCTCAGATACGCAGTATTTT.

The gene calls are TRBV9 and TRBJ2-7; 9 bases align to TRBD2. Looked up from germline, CDR1 is SGDLS and CDR2 is YYNGEE. With 0 bases clipped from V and 6 bases from J, the junction kept 10 bases outside the gene matches. The CDR3 contains 16 residues. The CDR3 here is CASSVGSSSGAPEQYF. The CDR3 DNA follows: TGTGCCAGCAGCGTAGGCAGCTCTAGCGGGGCTCCCGAGCAGTACTTC.

This clonotype was observed many times. The rearrangement joins TRBV20-1 to TRBJ2-5, with 9 bases fitting TRBD2. Germline values: CDR1 DFQATT, CDR2 SNEGSKA (reference sequence). This CDR3 is 20 amino acids long. J lost 5 bases, V lost 5 bases, and 27 bases had no gene match. The CDR3 DNA reads as TGCAGTGCTGGACGCCCTGCCGTCTCGAAAGCGGGAGGTATAGAGGAGACCCAGTACTTC. This encodes CSAGRPAVSKAGGIEETQYF.

This clonotype was seen at least ten times. Here the CDR3 reads CASSPKRRSYNEQFF. The CDR3 DNA is TGTGCCAGCTCACCAAAACGAAGGTCCTACAATGAGCAGTTCTTC. The chain joins TRBV18 to TRBJ2-1; D is undetermined. The V end lost 2 bases, the J end lost 1 base, and 9 bases lay between the germline ends. The germline V gene encodes CDR1 KGHSH and CDR2 LQKENI. The CDR3 extends over 15 amino acids. Full variable domain (rest looked up from reference TRBV18 and TRBJ2-1): NAGVMQNPRHLVRRRGQEARLRCSPMKGHSHVYWYRQLPEEGLKFMVYLQKENIIDESGMPKERFSAEFPKEGPSILRIQQVVRGDSAAYFCASSPKRRSYNEQFFGPGTRLTVL.

The chain recombines TRBV18 with TRBJ2-5; D not resolved. The V end lost 1 base, the J end lost 0 bases, and 9 bases lay between the germline ends. The CDR3 spans 15 residues. In germline, CDR1 is KGHSH, CDR2 LQKENI. This chain's CDR3 is CASSPLNWYQETQYF. The CDR3, as DNA: TGTGCCAGCTCACCACTCAATTGGTACCAAGAGACCCAGTACTTC.

This clonotype has just a few counts. The V and J genes are TRBV12-3 or TRBV12-4 and TRBJ2-7, with 9 bases that match TRBD2. The CDR3 is made up of 15 amino acids. Germline trimming cut 5 bases from V and 5 bases from J; bases unmatched to any gene: 10. The CDR3 nucleotides read TGTGCCAGCAGTAGAGCGGGAGGAGTCGGAGACGAGCAGTACTTC. Translation gives CASSRAGGVGDEQYF.

This clonotype was seen more than once but under ten times. V is TRBV28 and J is TRBJ2-2; 12 nucleotides line up with TRBD2. V was clipped by 4 bases and J by 7 bases; unmatched bases: 10. CDR1 MDHEN and CDR2 SYDVKM come from the germline V gene. The CDR3 runs to 17 residues. CDR3 residues: CASSSLAGGPRGGELFF. CDR3 DNA sequence: TGTGCCAGCAGTTCTCTAGCGGGAGGGCCTAGAGGCGGGGAGCTGTTTTTT.

The chain combines TRBV1 with TRBJ2-7. TRBV1 counts as a pseudogene. The CDR3 length is 8 residues. CDR3 amino acids: CTSSHPLF. The CDR3 DNA reads TGCACCAGCAGCCATCCTTTGTTC.

V and J are TRBV28 and TRBJ1-1; D not certain. Trimming shortened V by 6 bases and J by 7 bases, and 9 bases separated the two germline ends. Germline V lookup: CDR1 MDHEN, CDR2 SYDVKM. The CDR3 extends over 11 amino acids. For the CDR3, the DNA is TGTGCCAGCAGAGACACCTTTGAAGCTTTCTTT. This gives the protein CASRDTFEAFF.

This clonotype came up a few times. The chain links TRBV28 to TRBJ2-3; TRBD1 aligns across 7 bases. Germline V gene sequence: CDR1 MDHEN, CDR2 SYDVKM. The CDR3 has 18 residues. With 2 bases clipped from V and 3 bases from J, the junction kept 14 bases outside the gene matches. CDR3 bases: TGTGCCAGCAGTTTAAGGAACTACAGGGGTAGAGTTACAGATACGCAGTATTTT. Encoded protein: CASSLRNYRGRVTDTQYF. Based on the CDR3 plus reference TRBV28 and TRBJ2-3, the full variable domain is DVKVTQSSRYLVKRTGEKVFLECVQDMDHENMFWYRQDPGLGLRLIYFSYDVKMKEKGDIPEGYSVSREKKERFSLILESASTNQTSMYLCASSLRNYRGRVTDTQYFGPGTRLTVL.

This clonotype was counted a single time. This chain connects TRBV28 to TRBJ2-7; 8 bases fit TRBD2. Germline V lookup: CDR1 MDHEN, CDR2 SYDVKM. V dropped 4 bases and J dropped 0; count of bases not matched to a gene: 11. CDR3 length: 17 residues. In DNA, the CDR3 is TGTGCCAGCAGTTCACGGACTAGCTGGGGGAGCTCCTACGAGCAGTACTTC. Translated: CASSSRTSWGSSYEQYF.

The chain joins TRBV7-2 to TRBJ2-7; D gene uncertain. V was clipped by 0 bases and J by 3 bases, with 6 bases between them. Germline CDR1 SGHTA, CDR2 FQGNSA. This CDR3 is built from 13 residues. The CDR3 coding sequence is TGTGCCAGCAGCTTAGCCGGGCACTACGAGCAGTACTTC. Translating gives CASSLAGHYEQYF.

The chain links TRBV25-1 to TRBJ1-2; D remains unclear. In germline, CDR1 is MGHDK, CDR2 SYGVNS. The CDR3 has 13 amino acids. Trimming pared 4 bases from V and 2 bases from J, leaving 8 bases between. This CDR3 is CASSAAQNYGYTF. The CDR3 DNA sequence: TGTGCCAGCAGTGCTGCACAGAACTATGGCTACACCTTC.

In nucleotides, the CDR3 is TGCAGTGCTAGAGATTGGATAGATCCTAGCACAGATACGCAGTATTTT. Its translation is CSARDWIDPSTDTQYF. This chain joins TRBV20-1 and TRBJ2-3; D is unresolved. Germline CDR1 is DFQATT and CDR2 is SNEGSKA (reference sequence). Trimming cost V 0 bases and J 0 bases, with 13 bases left between them. The CDR3 length is 16 residues.

This clonotype has a handful of counts. The chain links TRBV20-1 to TRBJ2-7, with TRBD1 matching over 11 bases. This CDR3 spans 16 amino acids. CDR1 DFQATT and CDR2 SNEGSKA come from the germline V gene (reference sequence). After removal of 3 bases from V and 3 bases from J, the junction contained 10 bases not matched to a gene. CDR3 coding DNA: TGCAGTGCTAGCGGGAGTGGGGGACAGGGGGACTACGAGCAGTACTTC. Its protein product is CSASGSGGQGDYEQYF.

The chain employs TRBV6-2 or TRBV6-3 and TRBJ2-7, with D possibly TRBD1 on 6 matching bases. The germline CDR1 and CDR2 sequences are MNHEY and SVGEGT. Trimming took off 6 bases at V and 0 bases at J, with 15 bases between the two ends. The CDR3 has 15 residues. The CDR3 spells CASSTGQVISYEQYF. The CDR3 DNA is TGTGCCAGCAGCACAGGGCAGGTGATCTCCTACGAGCAGTACTTC.

This clonotype was seen a handful of times. The CDR3 sequence is CASSLSGRDTGELFF. CDR3 DNA: TGTGCCAGCAGTTTAAGCGGGAGAGACACCGGGGAGCTGTTTTTT. The chain joins TRBV12-3 or TRBV12-4 to TRBJ2-2, with TRBD2 identical over 8 bases. The junction had 2 bases not matched to a gene; V was cut back by 2 bases and J by 3 bases. There are 15 residues in the CDR3.

This clonotype was counted at least ten times. The gene calls are TRBV11-3 and TRBJ2-1, with TRBD1 matching over 11 bases. CDR3 size: 16 residues. V lost 5 bases to trimming and J lost 7 bases; unmatched junction nucleotides: 10. Germline assignment: CDR1 SGHNT and CDR2 YENEEA. DNA of the CDR3: TGTGCCAGCAGCAAACGGGACAGGGGGATTTGGAATGAGCAGTTCTTC. Its protein product is CASSKRDRGIWNEQFF.